The clone carrying this TCR beta chain was seen a few times. Its antigen remains unidentified. This specimen comes from a study of tumor-infiltrating lymphocytes in primary liver carcinoma. General study points: Tumors had a significantly higher top-250-clone fraction than blood (p = 0.039).

Constant-region priming of approximately 500 ng total RNA yielded TCR beta cDNA. Modified slightly, ARM-PCR produced TCR beta libraries over three nested multiplex PCR rounds. The opening two PCR rounds, ten to eleven cycles each, paired TRBV1-TRBV30 forward primers with a C-beta reverse primer. Via MiXCR, TCRdb re-called the multiplex PCR reads, giving one row per CDR3 protein. The sample shows fewer than 400,000 distinct CDR3 sequences, about three fifths of them seen only once. V lost 2 bases and J lost 0, with 5 bases in between. CDR1 is SGHRS and CDR2 is YFSETQ in the germline V gene. The CDR3 loop spans 13 amino acids. They got blood RNA out of unsorted whole blood and also pulled out germline DNA. Four milliliters of peripheral blood were collected before surgery.

Sequenced: peripheral blood. The J gene is TRBJ1-1, the V gene TRBV5-1, with D unresolved. This clonotype was sampled from a young woman with primary liver carcinoma and hepatitis B virus infection. For the CDR3, the DNA is TGCGCCAGCAGCTTTCAGGTGAACACTGAAGCTTTCTTT. It yields the protein CASSFQVNTEAFF.